The 31 T cell receptor beta chains below all came from one sample that was sequenced in a study of shared clonotypes between healthy human individuals. Positive CCR7 selection of CD45RO-negative cells yielded the naive CD8 cells, and terminally differentiated effector memory CD45RA+ cells were excluded. Generated by immunoSEQ multiplex PCR, the TCRdb table keeps only in-frame clones and is missing some. The sample consists of 1.5 million to 2.5 million clones, about 95% of them appearing once. Sequencing was performed on naive CD8+ T cells sorted from blood. The receptors originated from a man younger than 35 in good health.

As concerns this clone: At the DNA level, this CDR3 is encoded by other sequences in the same sample as well. The chain couples TRBV4-1 to TRBJ2-1; no definite D call. CDR3 length: 13 amino acids. Trimming shortened V by 3 bases and J by 1 base, and 4 bases separated the two germline ends. The germline V gene has CDR1 MGHRA and CDR2 YSYEKL. The CDR3 spells CASSQASYNEQFF. The CDR3 DNA is TGCGCCAGCAGCCAGGCTTCCTACAATGAGCAGTTCTTC.

This clone was observed once. V gene TRBV29-1 combines with J gene TRBJ2-2, with a tentative D call TRBD1 (6 bases). V gave up 7 bases and J gave up 2 bases, with 11 bases separating them. CDR1 and CDR2 from the germline V gene are SQVTM and ANQGSEA. CDR3 size: 13 residues. CDR3 residues: CSAGEFNTGELFF. The CDR3 nucleotides are TGCAGCGCAGGGGAATTCAACACCGGGGAGCTGTTTTTT.

The count of this clone is one. The V call is TRBV11-2, the J call TRBJ2-7; the D gene is possibly TRBD2 (6 bases). The CDR3 consists of 14 residues. Trimming shortened V by 8 bases and J by 1 base, and 15 bases separated the two germline ends. Germline CDR1 is SGHAT and CDR2 is FQNNGV. The CDR3 DNA follows: TGTGCCAGCGGGGAGGCGGGACTGTCCTACGAGCAGTACTTC. This codes for CASGEAGLSYEQYF.

The CDR3 DNA follows: TGTGCCATCAGTGAGTCCGGAGGGGGCGGCTATGGCTACACCTTC. It encodes CAISESGGGGYGYTF. The rearrangement uses TRBV10-3 and TRBJ1-2; 7 positions agree with TRBD1. V dropped 0 bases and J dropped 4; count of bases not matched to a gene: 5. Per the germline V gene, CDR1 is ENHRY and CDR2 is SYGVKD. The CDR3 has 15 amino acids.

The J gene is TRBJ1-3, the V gene TRBV1. TRBV1 is classified as a pseudogene. This CDR3 region has 16 residues. The DNA for the CDR3 is TGCACCAGCAGCCAAGATCGCCGATTCTCTGGAAACACCATATATTTT. Encoded protein: CTSSQDRRFSGNTIYF.

The chain recombines TRBV10-3 with TRBJ2-1; the match to TRBD1 covers 10 bases. This CDR3 has 15 residues. Germline V gene sequence: CDR1 ENHRY, CDR2 SYGVKD. Trimming took 4 bases from V and 5 from J; bases not matched to a gene: 5. The CDR3 here is CAISGAGQGHNEQFF. The CDR3 DNA sequence: TGTGCCATCAGTGGGGCGGGACAGGGGCACAATGAGCAGTTCTTC.

This rearrangement joins TRBV28 to TRBJ2-3; 9 nucleotides align to TRBD2. The CDR3 contains 19 residues. V lost 2 bases, J lost 4 bases, and 16 bases stayed unmatched. The germline gives CDR1 MDHEN, CDR2 SYDVKM. CDR3 in amino acids: CASSLRSYTAGLASDTQYF. CDR3 sequence (DNA): TGTGCCAGCAGTTTACGCAGCTATACCGCGGGACTAGCTTCAGATACGCAGTATTTT. The full variable domain, completed using reference TRBV28 and TRBJ2-3, is DVKVTQSSRYLVKRTGEKVFLECVQDMDHENMFWYRQDPGLGLRLIYFSYDVKMKEKGDIPEGYSVSREKKERFSLILESASTNQTSMYLCASSLRSYTAGLASDTQYFGPGTRLTVL.

The chain's CDR3 is CASSDDFTIAKNIQYF. The CDR3 DNA reads as TGTGCCAGCAGTGACGACTTTACAATAGCCAAAAACATTCAGTACTTC. This sequence joins TRBV6-1 and TRBJ2-4; D gene uncertain. The CDR3 loop spans 16 amino acids. V was clipped by 3 bases and J by 0 bases, with 12 bases between them. Germline V gene lookup returns CDR1 MNHNS and CDR2 SASEGT.

V gene TRBV18 combines with J gene TRBJ2-7; TRBD1 matches 7 bases. This CDR3 region has 16 residues. Germline V gene sequence: CDR1 KGHSH, CDR2 LQKENI. With 3 bases clipped from V and 5 bases from J, the junction kept 13 bases outside the gene matches. The CDR3 region has the DNA TGTGCCAGCTCACCGCGTACCGGGACAGAACCCCACGAGCAGTACTTC. Translation gives CASSPRTGTEPHEQYF.

The chain joins TRBV19 to TRBJ1-5, with 8 bases identical to TRBD1. Per germline, CDR1 LNHDA and CDR2 SQIVND (reference sequence). This CDR3 has 17 amino acids. The J segment lost 6 bases and the V segment lost 6 bases, leaving 16 bases of the junction unmatched. The CDR3 region has the DNA TGTGCCAGTAGCCAAGACGGGACAGGCGTGTTCTTTCAGCCCCAGCATTTT. Encoded protein: CASSQDGTGVFFQPQHF. Using reference TRBV19 and TRBJ1-5 for the parts outside the CDR3, the full variable domain is DGGITQSPKYLFRKEGQNVTLSCEQNLNHDAMYWYRQDPGQGLRLIYYSQIVNDFQKGDIAEGYSVSREKKESFPLTVTSAQKNPTAFYLCASSQDGTGVFFQPQHFGDGTRLSIL.

CDR3 DNA: TGTGCCTGGGAGAGAGCGGACTATTCTAATGAGCAGTTCTTC. Its protein is CAWERADYSNEQFF. The chain recombines TRBV30 with TRBJ2-1; a weak D match, TRBD2 (6 bases). Germline V lookup: CDR1 GTSNPN, CDR2 SVGIG (reference sequence). This CDR3 has 14 residues. V shed 5 bases and J shed 7 bases, with 18 bases lying between them.

V gene TRBV7-8 combines with J gene TRBJ2-2, with TRBD2 identical over 7 bases. The trim removed 3 bases at V and 0 bases at J, leaving 10 bases unmatched. Germline CDR1 reads SGHVS; CDR2 reads FQNEAQ. The length of the CDR3 is 18 residues. CDR3: CASSFRTLATSNTGELFF. The DNA for the CDR3 is TGTGCCAGCAGCTTCAGGACACTAGCGACCTCGAACACCGGGGAGCTGTTTTTT.

Remarks on this clone: The sample carries other DNA sequences with the same CDR3. This chain uses TRBV27 with TRBJ1-5; D might be TRBD1 (5 bases). CDR3 length: 16 amino acids. Trimming took 2 bases from V and 2 from J, leaving 13 bases between them. CDR1 and CDR2 (germline): MNHEY, SMNVEV (reference sequence). CDR3 sequence (DNA): TGTGCCAGCAGTTTAATAGGGGTCTTGGGCAATCAGCCCCAGCATTTT. Amino acid sequence: CASSLIGVLGNQPQHF.

The chain employs TRBV11-3 and TRBJ2-1; TRBD2 matches 8 bases. The CDR3 extends over 15 amino acids. Germline V gene sequence: CDR1 SGHNT, CDR2 YENEEA. V gave up 8 bases and J gave up 7 bases; unmatched junction bases: 13. CDR3 in DNA: TGTGCCAGCGGCCCGAAAGCGGGAGCCCCGAATGAGCAGTTCTTC. Amino acids: CASGPKAGAPNEQFF.

The chain uses TRBV2 and TRBJ2-7; 11 nucleotides agree with TRBD2. CDR1 is SNHLY, CDR2 FYNNEI, per germline. The V and J ends lost 6 bases and 2 bases, in that order; junction bases with no gene match: 6. The CDR3 contains 15 residues. This chain's CDR3 is CASSETSGSTYEQYF. The CDR3 nucleotides are TGTGCCAGCAGCGAAACTAGCGGGAGTACCTACGAGCAGTACTTC.

The chain joins TRBV9 to TRBJ2-7; tentatively, D is TRBD1 (5 bases). This CDR3 comprises 16 residues. Germline loops: CDR1 SGDLS, CDR2 YYNGEE. Trimming shortened V by 0 bases and J by 0 bases, and 13 bases separated the two germline ends. The CDR3 coding sequence is TGTGCCAGCAGCGTAGCTGACAGCGCTTCCTCCTACGAGCAGTACTTC. Translating gives CASSVADSASSYEQYF.

This chain joins TRBV2 and TRBJ2-1, with D maybe TRBD2 (6 bases). Germline V lookup: CDR1 SNHLY, CDR2 FYNNEI. Trimming stripped 5 bases from V and 3 bases from J, with 14 bases between. This CDR3 region has 15 residues. The CDR3 is CASSPGTGIYNEQFF. The CDR3 region has the DNA TGTGCCAGCAGTCCCGGGACTGGTATCTACAATGAGCAGTTCTTC.

The CDR3 sequence is CATSILRTGAEILAKNIQYF. In nucleotides, the CDR3 is TGTGCCACCAGCATCCTTAGGACAGGGGCAGAAATACTAGCCAAAAACATTCAGTACTTC. The chain employs TRBV15 and TRBJ2-4; 9 bases are a match to TRBD1. Trimming removed 4 bases from V and 0 bases from J; junction bases left unmatched: 16. CDR1 LNHNV and CDR2 YYDKDF come from the germline V gene (reference sequence). This CDR3 comprises 20 residues.

The chain combines TRBV5-3 with TRBJ2-7, with D possibly TRBD1 on 5 matching bases. TRBV5-3 is classed as an ORF, of uncertain function. V lost 2 bases and J lost 5, with 23 bases in between. This CDR3 contains 17 residues. As DNA, the CDR3 is TGTGCCAGAAGCTTAATTTCTCGTGGCAGGGTTCCAAACGAGCAGTACTTC. Residues: CARSLISRGRVPNEQYF.

This chain connects TRBV11-2 to TRBJ2-1; no clear D gene. The V gene's germline CDR1 is SGHAT and CDR2 FQNNGV. This CDR3 has 15 residues. V was pared by 1 base and J by 6 bases, with 13 bases between. CDR3 residues: CASSLVPLGRNEQFF. DNA for the CDR3: TGTGCCAGCAGCTTAGTTCCCCTTGGGCGCAATGAGCAGTTCTTC.

The rearrangement links TRBV6-1 to TRBJ1-1; the D gene is possibly TRBD1 (5 bases). This CDR3 is built from 14 residues. V was shortened by 1 base and J by 6 bases, with 12 bases between the two germline ends. CDR1 MNHNS and CDR2 SASEGT come from the germline V gene. CDR3 in amino acids: CASSEGPGGAEAFF. CDR3 DNA: TGTGCCAGCAGTGAAGGCCCGGGGGGTGCTGAAGCTTTCTTT.

Details on this clone: Other DNA sequences from this sample encode an identical CDR3 as well. This sequence joins TRBV9 and TRBJ2-7; D gene unclear. V lost 3 bases, J lost 4 bases, and 8 bases lay in between. CDR1 is SGDLS, CDR2 YYNGEE, per germline. This CDR3 is 12 amino acids long. This chain's CDR3 is CASSGSGYEQYF. CDR3 bases: TGTGCCAGCAGCGGCAGTGGGTACGAGCAGTACTTC. Complete variable domain (other parts from reference TRBV9 and TRBJ2-7): DSGVTQTPKHLITATGQRVTLRCSPRSGDLSVYWYQQSLDQGLQFLIQYYNGEERAKGNILERFSAQQFPDLHSELNLSSLELGDSALYFCASSGSGYEQYFGPGTRLTVT.

The CDR3 here is CASRNSNYGYTF. The CDR3 DNA reads as TGTGCCAGTCGGAACTCGAACTATGGCTACACCTTC. This rearrangement joins TRBV6-1 to TRBJ1-2; no clear D. Trimming took off 9 bases at V and 2 bases at J, with 10 bases between the two ends. This CDR3 has 12 residues. Germline CDR1 is MNHNS and CDR2 is SASEGT.

The chain joins TRBV27 to TRBJ1-1; 7 bases map to TRBD1. CDR1 is MNHEY and CDR2 is SMNVEV in the germline V gene (reference sequence). V lost 8 bases and J lost 1; bases outside the gene matches: 7. The CDR3 consists of 14 residues. The DNA of the CDR3 is TGTGCCAGCGGTCTCACAGGGGCGAACACTGAAGCTTTCTTT. It specifies CASGLTGANTEAFF.

Here the CDR3 reads CASSVNLGNTIYF. The CDR3 DNA reads TGTGCCAGCAGCGTAAACCTGGGAAACACCATATATTTT. The V and J genes are TRBV5-6 and TRBJ1-3; D not certain. The germline V gene encodes CDR1 SGHDT and CDR2 YYEEEE. Trimming took 4 bases from V and 4 from J, leaving 9 bases between them. This CDR3 is 13 amino acids long. Complete variable domain (other parts from reference TRBV5-6 and TRBJ1-3): DAGVTQSPTHLIKTRGQQVTLRCSPKSGHDTVSWYQQALGQGPQFIFQYYEEEERQRGNFPDRFSGHQFPNYSSELNVNALLLGDSALYLCASSVNLGNTIYFGEGSWLTVV.

This chain links TRBV10-2 with TRBJ1-2; 8 bases match TRBD1. The CDR3 is made up of 15 amino acids. Germline V gene lookup returns CDR1 WSHSY and CDR2 SAAADI. V trimming: 0 bases; J trimming: 4 bases; junction bases outside the gene matches: 4. The CDR3 region has the DNA TGCGCCAGCAGTGAGTCGGCAGGGGGCAGCTATGGCTACACCTTC. As protein: CASSESAGGSYGYTF.

The chain couples TRBV28 to TRBJ2-7, with D perhaps matching TRBD2 (6 bases). Trimming removed 6 bases at V and 0 bases at J, with 15 bases between. The CDR3 runs 15 residues. In germline, CDR1 is MDHEN, CDR2 SYDVKM. DNA for the CDR3: TGTGCCAGCAGACCTTTGGGGACTGTCTCCTACGAGCAGTACTTC. Protein sequence: CASRPLGTVSYEQYF.

This clone has just a few counts. Different DNA sequences within this sample yield the same CDR3. The chain recombines TRBV27 with TRBJ1-2, with D maybe TRBD1 (5 bases). Per germline, CDR1 MNHEY and CDR2 SMNVEV (reference sequence). This CDR3 comprises 13 residues. V was trimmed by 3 bases and J by 3 bases, leaving 8 bases between them. As DNA, the CDR3 is TGTGCCAGCAGTTTCCTAGGGGACTATGGCTACACCTTC. Its translation is CASSFLGDYGYTF.

This clone was detected only once. The V and J genes are TRBV9 and TRBJ1-4; the D is unclear. Per the germline V gene, CDR1 is SGDLS and CDR2 is YYNGEE. V was clipped by 0 bases and J by 8 bases, with 11 bases between them. The CDR3 is 14 residues long. CDR3 DNA: TGTGCCAGCAGCGTAGTTCCGGGCGGCGAAAAACTGTTTTTT. It specifies CASSVVPGGEKLFF.

This clone was seen only once. Other DNA variants within this sample encode the same CDR3. The chain uses TRBV7-9 and TRBJ2-7; 7 nucleotides match TRBD2. Germline lookup yields CDR1 SEHNR and CDR2 FQNEAQ (reference sequence). CDR3 length equals 15 residues. Trimming took 1 base from V and 0 from J; bases not matched to a gene: 3. CDR3 in amino acids: CASSLVAGGSYEQYF. The CDR3, as DNA: TGTGCCAGCAGCTTAGTAGCGGGCGGCTCCTACGAGCAGTACTTC.

The V and J genes are TRBV27 and TRBJ2-5; 9 nucleotides match TRBD2. The ends lost 6 bases at V and 5 bases at J; junction bases unmatched: 10. There are 15 residues in the CDR3. CDR1 is MNHEY and CDR2 is SMNVEV in the germline V gene (reference sequence). The CDR3 loop reads CASRGSGGLRETQYF. CDR3 DNA sequence: TGTGCCAGCAGGGGTAGCGGGGGCCTCCGGGAGACCCAGTACTTC.